This T cell receptor (beta chain) was recorded in a study of chemoradiotherapy in HPV16-positive cancers. Assay used: immunoSEQ multiplex PCR; TCRdb lists only in-frame clones, some missing. The sample has 65,000 to 80,000 clones; 85% to 90% are singletons. The TCR originated in a human donor with HPV-associated anogenital cancer. Sequences were derived from blood, sampled from a patient who underwent chemoradiotherapy.

CDR3 in DNA: TGCGCCAGCAGCCAAGACGTGGGGGTAACTGGAAACACCATATATTTT. Protein: CASSQDVGVTGNTIYF. This rearrangement joins TRBV4-1 to TRBJ1-3; D might be TRBD1 (5 bases). Trimming removed 0 bases at V and 2 bases at J, with 11 bases between. Germline V gene sequence: CDR1 MGHRA, CDR2 YSYEKL. The CDR3 sequence is 16 residues long.